This entry features one T cell receptor (beta chain) sequence. Its antigen is not identified. These data originate in a study of T cell responses to AZD1222 COVID-19 vaccine. Whole-study results and caveats: Vaccine-associated CD4 TCRs ranged over spike, dominating at 160-218 and 743-854.

Germline CDR1 and CDR2: SGHNT and YYREEE (reference sequence). V lost 0 bases to trimming and J lost 8 bases, with 20 bases between them. CDR3 size: 16 residues. Only in-frame clones appear in the TCRdb table, and some are missing; sequencing was by immunoSEQ multiplex PCR. Here the sample spans about 180,000 clones, about 90% being singletons. The chain uses TRBV5-4 and TRBJ1-2; unclear D gene. The origin of this receptor is an adult who received the AZD1222 COVID-19 vaccine. The sequencing used peripheral blood, collected 28 days after the second AZD1222 dose. CDR3 amino acids: CASSLEVAEFLKGYTF. The CDR3 coding sequence is TGTGCCAGCAGCTTGGAGGTGGCTGAGTTTTTGAAGGGCTACACCTTC.